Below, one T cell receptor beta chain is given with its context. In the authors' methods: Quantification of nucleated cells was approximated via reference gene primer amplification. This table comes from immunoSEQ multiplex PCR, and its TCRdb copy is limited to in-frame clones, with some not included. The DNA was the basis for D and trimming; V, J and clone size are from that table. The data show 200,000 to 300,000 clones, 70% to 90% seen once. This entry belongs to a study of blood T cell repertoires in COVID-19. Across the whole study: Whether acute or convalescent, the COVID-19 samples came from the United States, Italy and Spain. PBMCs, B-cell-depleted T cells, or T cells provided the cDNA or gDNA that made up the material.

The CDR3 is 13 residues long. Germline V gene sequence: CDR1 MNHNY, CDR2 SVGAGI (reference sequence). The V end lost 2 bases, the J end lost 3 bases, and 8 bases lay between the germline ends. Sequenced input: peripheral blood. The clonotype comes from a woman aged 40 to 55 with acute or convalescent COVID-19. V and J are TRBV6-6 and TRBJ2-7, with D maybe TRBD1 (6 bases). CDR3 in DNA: TGTGCCAGCAGTTACGCAGGGGTCTACGAGCAGTACGTC. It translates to CASSYAGVYEQYV.